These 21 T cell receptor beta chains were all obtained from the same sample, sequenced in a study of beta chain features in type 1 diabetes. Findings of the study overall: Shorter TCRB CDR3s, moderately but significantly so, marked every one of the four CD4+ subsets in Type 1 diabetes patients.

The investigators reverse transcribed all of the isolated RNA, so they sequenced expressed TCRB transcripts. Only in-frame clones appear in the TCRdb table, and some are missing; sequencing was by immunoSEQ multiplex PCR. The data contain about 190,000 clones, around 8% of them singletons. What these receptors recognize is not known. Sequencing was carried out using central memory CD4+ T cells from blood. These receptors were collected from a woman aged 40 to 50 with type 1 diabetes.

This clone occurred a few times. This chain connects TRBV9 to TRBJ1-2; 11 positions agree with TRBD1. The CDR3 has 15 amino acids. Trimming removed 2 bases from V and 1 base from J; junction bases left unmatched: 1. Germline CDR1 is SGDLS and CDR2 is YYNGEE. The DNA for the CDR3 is TGTGCCAGCAGCGTGGGGACAGGGGGTAACTATGGCTACACCTTC. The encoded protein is CASSVGTGGNYGYTF.

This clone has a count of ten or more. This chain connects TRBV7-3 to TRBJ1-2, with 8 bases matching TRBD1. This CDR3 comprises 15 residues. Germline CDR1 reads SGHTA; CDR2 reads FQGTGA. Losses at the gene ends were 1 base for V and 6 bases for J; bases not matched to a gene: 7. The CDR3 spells CASSLNAGGEDGYTF. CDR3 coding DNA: TGTGCCAGCAGCTTAAATGCAGGGGGCGAGGATGGCTACACCTTC. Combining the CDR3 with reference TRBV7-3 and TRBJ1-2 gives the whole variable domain GAGVSQTPSNKVTEKGKYVELRCDPISGHTALYWYRQSLGQGPEFLIYFQGTGAADDSGLPNDRFFAVRPEGSVSTLKIQRTERGDSAVYLCASSLNAGGEDGYTFGSGTRLTVV.

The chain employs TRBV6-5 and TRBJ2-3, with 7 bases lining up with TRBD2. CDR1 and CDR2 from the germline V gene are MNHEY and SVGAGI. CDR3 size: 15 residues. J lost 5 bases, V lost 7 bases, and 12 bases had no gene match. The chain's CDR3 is CASTPFGGSRDTQYF. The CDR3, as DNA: TGTGCCAGCACCCCCTTCGGCGGGAGTCGAGATACGCAGTATTTT.

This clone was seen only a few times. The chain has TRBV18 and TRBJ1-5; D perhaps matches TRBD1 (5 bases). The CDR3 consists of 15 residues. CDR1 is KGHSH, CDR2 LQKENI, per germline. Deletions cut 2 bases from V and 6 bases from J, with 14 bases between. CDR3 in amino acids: CASSPESQASQPQHF. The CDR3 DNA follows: TGTGCCAGCTCACCAGAGTCACAGGCTAGTCAGCCCCAGCATTTT.

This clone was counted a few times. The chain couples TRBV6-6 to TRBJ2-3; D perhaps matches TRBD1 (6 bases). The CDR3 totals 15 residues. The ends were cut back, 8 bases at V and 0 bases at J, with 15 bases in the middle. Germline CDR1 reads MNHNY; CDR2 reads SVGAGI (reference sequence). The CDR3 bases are TGTGCCAGCTCCTGGGACAAACTTAGCACAGATACGCAGTATTTT. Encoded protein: CASSWDKLSTDTQYF.

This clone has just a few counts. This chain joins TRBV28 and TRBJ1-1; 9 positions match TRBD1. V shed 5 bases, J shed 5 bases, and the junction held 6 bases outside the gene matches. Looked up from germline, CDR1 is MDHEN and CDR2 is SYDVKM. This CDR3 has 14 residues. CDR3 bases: TGTGCCAGCAGTGGGGGACAGGGTGCTACTGAAGCTTTCTTT. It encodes CASSGGQGATEAFF.

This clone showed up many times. The CDR3 region has the DNA TGCAGCGTTTCTCCCCCATGGAGTAATTACAATGAGCAGTTCTTC. Protein product: CSVSPPWSNYNEQFF. The chain employs TRBV29-1 and TRBJ2-1; D is undetermined. The germline CDR1 and CDR2 sequences are SQVTM and ANQGSEA. V was trimmed by 5 bases and J by 4 bases, leaving 18 bases between them. The CDR3 extends over 15 amino acids.

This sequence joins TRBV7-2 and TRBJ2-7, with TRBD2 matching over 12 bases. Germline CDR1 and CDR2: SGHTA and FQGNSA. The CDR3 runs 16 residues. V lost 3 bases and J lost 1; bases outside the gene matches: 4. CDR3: CASSLRTSGVSYEQYF. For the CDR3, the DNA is TGTGCCAGCAGCTTGAGGACTAGCGGGGTTTCCTACGAGCAGTACTTC.

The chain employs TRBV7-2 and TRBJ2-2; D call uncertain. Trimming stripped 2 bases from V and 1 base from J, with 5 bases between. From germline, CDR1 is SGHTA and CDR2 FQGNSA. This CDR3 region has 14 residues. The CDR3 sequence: CASSLRQNTGELFF. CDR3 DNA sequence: TGTGCCAGCAGCTTAAGACAGAACACCGGGGAGCTGTTTTTT.

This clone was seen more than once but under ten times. Here the CDR3 DNA reads TGTGCCAGCCTCGGGACAGGGTCTTATGGCTACACCTTC. Its translation: CASLGTGSYGYTF. This sequence joins TRBV6-6 and TRBJ1-2, with 9 bases aligning to TRBD1. The CDR3 covers 13 residues. Looked up from germline, CDR1 is MNHNY and CDR2 is SVGAGI (reference sequence). The trim removed 8 bases at V and 5 bases at J, leaving 6 bases unmatched.

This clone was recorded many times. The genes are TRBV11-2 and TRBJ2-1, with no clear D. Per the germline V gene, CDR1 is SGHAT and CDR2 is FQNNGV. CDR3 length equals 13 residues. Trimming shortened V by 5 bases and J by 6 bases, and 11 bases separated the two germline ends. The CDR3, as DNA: TGTGCCAGCAGCCAAGGCGGCTCCAATGAGCAGTTCTTC. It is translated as CASSQGGSNEQFF.

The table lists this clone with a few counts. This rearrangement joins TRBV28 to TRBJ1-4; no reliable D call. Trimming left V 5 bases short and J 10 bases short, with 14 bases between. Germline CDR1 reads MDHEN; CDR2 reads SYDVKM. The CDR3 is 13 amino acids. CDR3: CASSPPSGVKLFF. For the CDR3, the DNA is TGTGCCAGCAGTCCCCCCTCCGGGGTAAAACTGTTTTTT.

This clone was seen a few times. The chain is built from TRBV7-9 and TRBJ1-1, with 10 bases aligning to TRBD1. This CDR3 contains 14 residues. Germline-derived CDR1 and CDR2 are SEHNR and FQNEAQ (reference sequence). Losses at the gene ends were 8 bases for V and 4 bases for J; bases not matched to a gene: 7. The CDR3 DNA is TGTGCCAGCGCAAGACAGGGGGCGCCCACTGAAGCTTTCTTT. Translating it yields CASARQGAPTEAFF.

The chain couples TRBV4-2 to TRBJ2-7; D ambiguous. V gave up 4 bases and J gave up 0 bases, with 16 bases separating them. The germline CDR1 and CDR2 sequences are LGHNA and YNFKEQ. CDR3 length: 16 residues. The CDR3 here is CASSPSGATSSYEQYF. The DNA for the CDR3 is TGTGCCAGCAGCCCCTCCGGAGCCACCAGCTCCTACGAGCAGTACTTC.

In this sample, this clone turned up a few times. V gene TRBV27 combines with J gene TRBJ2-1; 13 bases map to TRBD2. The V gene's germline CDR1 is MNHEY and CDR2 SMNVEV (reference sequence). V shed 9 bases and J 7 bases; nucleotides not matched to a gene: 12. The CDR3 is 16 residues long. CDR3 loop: CASKSWTSGSQNEQFF. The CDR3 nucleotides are TGTGCCAGTAAGAGTTGGACTAGCGGGAGTCAGAATGAGCAGTTCTTC.

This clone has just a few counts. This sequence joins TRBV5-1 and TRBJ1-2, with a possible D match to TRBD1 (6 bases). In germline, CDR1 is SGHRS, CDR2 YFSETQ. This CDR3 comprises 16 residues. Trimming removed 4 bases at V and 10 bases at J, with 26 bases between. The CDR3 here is CASSRSGGADRNAYTF. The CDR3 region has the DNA TGCGCCAGCAGCCGTTCGGGGGGCGCGGATCGGAATGCCTACACCTTC.

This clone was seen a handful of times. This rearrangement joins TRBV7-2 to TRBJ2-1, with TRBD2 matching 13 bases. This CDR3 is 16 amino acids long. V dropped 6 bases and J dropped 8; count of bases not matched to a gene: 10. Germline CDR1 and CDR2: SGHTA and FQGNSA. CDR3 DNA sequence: TGTGCCAGCAGTCCAAAGGGGACTAGCGGGACCTATGAGCAGTTCTTC. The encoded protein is CASSPKGTSGTYEQFF.

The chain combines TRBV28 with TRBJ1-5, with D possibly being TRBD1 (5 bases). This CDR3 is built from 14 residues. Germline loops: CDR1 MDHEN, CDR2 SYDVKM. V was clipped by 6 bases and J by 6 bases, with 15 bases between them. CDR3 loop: CASRSQAWGQPQHF. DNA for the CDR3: TGTGCCAGCAGGTCACAGGCGTGGGGTCAGCCCCAGCATTTT.

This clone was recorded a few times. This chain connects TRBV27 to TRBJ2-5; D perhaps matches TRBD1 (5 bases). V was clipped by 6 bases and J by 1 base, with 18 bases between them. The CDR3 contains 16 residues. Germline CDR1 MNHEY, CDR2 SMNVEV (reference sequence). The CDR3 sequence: CASSPGVGHPQETQYF. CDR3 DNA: TGTGCCAGCAGCCCGGGTGTAGGACACCCCCAAGAGACCCAGTACTTC.

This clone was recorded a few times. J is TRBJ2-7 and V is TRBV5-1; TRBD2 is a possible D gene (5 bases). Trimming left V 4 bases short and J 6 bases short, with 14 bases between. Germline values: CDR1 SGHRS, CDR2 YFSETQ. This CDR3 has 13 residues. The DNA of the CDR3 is TGCGCCAGCAGCGATCGTGGACTGGGCGAGCAGTACTTC. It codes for CASSDRGLGEQYF. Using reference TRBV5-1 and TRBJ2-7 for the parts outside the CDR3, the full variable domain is KAGVTQTPRYLIKTRGQQVTLSCSPISGHRSVSWYQQTPGQGLQFLFEYFSETQRNKGNFPGRFSGRQFSNSRSEMNVSTLELGDSALYLCASSDRGLGEQYFGPGTRLTVT.

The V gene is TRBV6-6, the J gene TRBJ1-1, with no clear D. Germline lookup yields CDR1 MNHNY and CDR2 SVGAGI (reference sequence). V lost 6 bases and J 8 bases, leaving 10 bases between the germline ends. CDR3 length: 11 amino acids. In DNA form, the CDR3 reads TGTGCCAGCAGGTTGACAAAAGAAGCTTTCTTT. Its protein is CASRLTKEAFF.